Shown below are 22 T cell receptor beta chains from a single sample sequenced in a study of blood T cells in healthy people across ages (dated by TCRdb to about 2015). The library was built by means of 5' RACE. A second PCR of 7 to 11 cycles was performed with a sample-barcoded 5' primer and a J-beta primer mix. The public reads were quality trimmed at Q25 with fastp and then assembled into clones with MiXCR by TCRdb, keeping productive beta chains. Each CDR3 protein gets just one entry, which takes the most common genes and DNA from the rows behind it. This sample holds around 2 million distinct CDR3 sequences; roughly two fifths were observed only once. The top ten constitute roughly 23% of the sample. The sample consisted of blood. Receptors originate from a human donor in good health.

V gene TRBV10-3 combines with J gene TRBJ2-1; D may be TRBD2 (6 bases). Trimming left V 0 bases short and J 7 bases short, with 16 bases between. The germline CDR1 and CDR2 sequences are ENHRY and SYGVKD. The CDR3 covers 16 residues. The CDR3 region is CAISESAGSVSNEQFF. The CDR3 nucleotides are TGTGCCATCAGTGAGTCGGCGGGGTCGGTTTCGAATGAGCAGTTCTTC.

This clonotype was found once. The chain joins TRBV9 to TRBJ2-5, with 7 positions matching TRBD1. The J call is doubtful: the DNA matches TRBJ2-1 better. Germline assignment: CDR1 SGDLS and CDR2 YYNGEE. The CDR3 length is 15 residues. CDR3 region: CASSESGQAQETQFF. As DNA, the CDR3 is TGTGCCAGCAGCGAAAGCGGACAGGCTCAAGAGACCCAGTTCTTC.

This clonotype has only a few counts. The chain joins TRBV7-9 to TRBJ2-4; D tentatively fits TRBD1 or TRBD2 (5 bases each). Germline V gene sequence: CDR1 SEHNR, CDR2 FQNEAQ (reference sequence). Trimming took 5 bases from V and 0 from J, leaving 11 bases between them. The CDR3 runs to 15 residues. The CDR3 region is CASSNGTLAKNIQYF. The CDR3 region has the DNA TGTGCCAGCAGCAACGGGACCCTAGCCAAAAACATTCAGTACTTC.

Here the CDR3 DNA reads TGTGCCAGCAGCCTGATCGGGGACTCCAGGGTCGATACGCAGTATTTT. Protein product: CASSLIGDSRVDTQYF. The chain joins TRBV7-9 to TRBJ2-3; TRBD2 is a possible D gene (6 bases). Looked up from germline, CDR1 is SEHNR and CDR2 is FQNEAQ (reference sequence). V gave up 5 bases and J gave up 6 bases, with 21 bases separating them. The CDR3 runs to 16 residues. Full variable domain (remainder filled in from reference TRBV7-9 and TRBJ2-3): DTGVSQNPRHKITKRGQNVTFRCDPISEHNRLYWYRQTLGQGPEFLTYFQNEAQLEKSRLLSDRFSAERPKGSFSTLEIQRTEQGDSAMYLCASSLIGDSRVDTQYFGPGTRLTVL.

This clonotype was observed a handful of times. The genes are TRBV12-3 or TRBV12-4 and TRBJ2-7; the D is unclear. V shed 2 bases and J shed 5 bases, with 10 bases lying between them. The length of the CDR3 is 13 residues. The CDR3 sequence: CASSLSNPNEQYF. CDR3 in DNA: TGTGCCAGCAGTTTAAGCAACCCAAACGAGCAGTACTTC.

In this sample, this clonotype turned up a few times. J is TRBJ1-2 and V is TRBV5-1; D is uncertain. V shed 3 bases and J shed 3 bases, with 18 bases lying between them. There are 16 residues in the CDR3. Germline V gene data show CDR1 as SGHRS and CDR2 as YFSETQ. CDR3 DNA: TGCGCCAGCAGCTCTTGGCCGGGGAACGGGGACTATGGCTACACCTTC. This encodes CASSSWPGNGDYGYTF.

The genes are TRBV4-3 and TRBJ2-1; D unresolved. Trimming removed 1 base from V and 8 bases from J, with 12 bases in between. The V gene's germline CDR1 is LGHNA and CDR2 YSLEER. The CDR3 totals 14 residues. In nucleotides, the CDR3 is TGCGCCAGCAGCCAAGGGGTCAGGTCCGATGAGCAGTTCTTC. This codes for CASSQGVRSDEQFF.

The chain recombines TRBV11-3 with TRBJ1-1; D may be TRBD1 (6 bases). CDR3 size: 15 residues. From germline, CDR1 is SGHNT and CDR2 YENEEA. The V end was cut by 4 bases, the J end by 0 bases, with 12 bases between. The CDR3 coding sequence is TGTGCCAGCAGCTCTCACAGGGAGTTGAACACTGAAGCTTTCTTT. Its protein product is CASSSHRELNTEAFF.

J is TRBJ2-3 and V is TRBV2; D gene ambiguous. The length of the CDR3 is 15 residues. Germline V gene data show CDR1 as SNHLY and CDR2 as FYNNEI. The ends were cut back, 4 bases at V and 0 bases at J, with 11 bases in the middle. Written as DNA, the CDR3 is TGTGCCAGCAGTGTGGAACAGCATAGCACAGATACGCAGTATTTT. Its protein product is CASSVEQHSTDTQYF.

The chain has TRBV25-1 and TRBJ2-5; D could derive from TRBD1 or TRBD2 (5 bases each). Trimming took 0 bases from V and 2 from J, leaving 16 bases between them. The CDR3 is 17 amino acids. Looked up from germline, CDR1 is MGHDK and CDR2 is SYGVNS. The CDR3 coding sequence is TGTGCCAGCAGTGAATACGGTGGCGGGCAGGGACAAGAGACCCAGTACTTC. Its protein is CASSEYGGGQGQETQYF.

Concerning this clonotype itself: One end of the junction fails to match germline, which may point to a read error. The chain couples TRBV20-1 to TRBJ1-3, with D possibly being TRBD1 (6 bases). Germline V lookup: CDR1 DFQATT, CDR2 SNEGSKA (reference sequence). This CDR3 comprises 14 residues. In DNA form, the CDR3 reads TGCAGTGCAACACAGGGTTTGGGTGGAAACACCAGATATTTT. Translation gives CSATQGLGGNTRYF.

With respect to this clonotype: At one end, the junction sequence differs from germline, possibly due to a read error. The chain carries TRBV4-2 and TRBJ1-2; D is unresolved. This CDR3 contains 19 residues. Per germline, CDR1 LGHNA and CDR2 YNFKEQ. CDR3 protein: CASSQVFRPLTTSNYGCTF. In nucleotides, the CDR3 is TGTGCCAGCAGCCAAGTCTTCCGGCCACTTACTACTTCTAACTACGGCTGCACCTTC.

There are a few counts of this clonotype. CDR3 sequence (DNA): TGTGCCATCATGGGGGAGGGAGCCTCGGAAGCTTTCTTT. Protein product: CAIMGEGASEAFF. V gene TRBV10-3 combines with J gene TRBJ1-1; the D gene is possibly TRBD1 (5 bases). This CDR3 has 13 amino acids. Looked up from germline, CDR1 is ENHRY and CDR2 is SYGVKD. The V and J ends lost 7 bases and 8 bases respectively, with 17 bases between them.

This clonotype was seen only a few times. The J gene is TRBJ1-2, the V gene TRBV7-9; D unclear. V lost 4 bases and J lost 4, with 10 bases in between. The CDR3 extends over 13 amino acids. The germline V gene encodes CDR1 SEHNR and CDR2 FQNEAQ (reference sequence). This CDR3 is CASSSPWGYGYTF. In nucleotides, the CDR3 is TGTGCCAGCAGCTCCCCCTGGGGCTATGGCTACACCTTC.

The chain carries TRBV10-3 and TRBJ2-3; 7 nucleotides agree with TRBD1. CDR3 size: 14 residues. CDR1 is ENHRY and CDR2 is SYGVKD in the germline V gene. J gave up 3 bases and V 4 bases, and 4 bases lay outside the gene matches. The CDR3 nucleotides are TGTGCCATCAGTGGAGGACAGGCTACAGATACGCAGTATTTT. Protein: CAISGGQATDTQYF.

This chain connects TRBV5-1 to TRBJ2-6; TRBD1 or TRBD2 may be the D gene (5 bases each). Trimming cost V 4 bases and J 3 bases, with 17 bases left between them. CDR1 SGHRS and CDR2 YFSETQ come from the germline V gene. CDR3 size: 17 residues. The CDR3 DNA reads as TGCGCCAGCAGCCCGGGACGGGCCCTCTTTGGGGCCAACGTCCTGACTTTC. As protein: CASSPGRALFGANVLTF.

V is TRBV10-3 and J is TRBJ2-1; weak D call: TRBD1 (7 bases). The V gene lost 9 bases and the J gene lost 4 bases, with 16 bases spanning the gap. Germline V lookup: CDR1 ENHRY, CDR2 SYGVKD. CDR3 length: 14 residues. The CDR3 here is CAISGGTEYNEQFF. The CDR3 nucleotides are TGTGCCATTTCCGGAGGGACAGAATACAATGAGCAGTTCTTC.

The DNA of the CDR3 is TGTGCCAGCACCCTAGCCGGACGCGGGGCAACAGATACGCAGTATTTT. Protein sequence: CASTLAGRGATDTQYF. The rearrangement links TRBV7-9 to TRBJ2-3; perhaps TRBD2 as D (6 bases). Germline assignment: CDR1 SEHNR and CDR2 FQNEAQ (reference sequence). V lost 7 bases to trimming and J lost 3 bases, with 20 bases between them. The CDR3 covers 16 residues.

The V gene is TRBV28, the J gene TRBJ2-4; D is unclear. CDR3 length equals 16 residues. Trimming left V 4 bases short and J 0 bases short, with 13 bases between. Germline assignment: CDR1 MDHEN and CDR2 SYDVKM. The chain's CDR3 is CASSSFFRIAKNIQYF. As DNA, the CDR3 is TGTGCCAGCAGTTCTTTCTTTAGGATAGCCAAAAACATTCAGTACTTC.

The chain couples TRBV27 to TRBJ2-4; 9 nucleotides line up with TRBD1. V shed 4 bases, J shed 7 bases, and the junction held 14 bases outside the gene matches. CDR3 length: 17 residues. Germline-derived CDR1 and CDR2 are MNHEY and SMNVEV (reference sequence). CDR3 sequence reads: CASSSNRGPRARNIQYF. The CDR3 DNA reads TGTGCCAGCAGTTCAAACAGGGGGCCCAGGGCTAGGAACATTCAGTACTTC.

The chain links TRBV5-1 to TRBJ2-7, with TRBD2 matching over 8 bases. The length of the CDR3 is 15 residues. From germline, CDR1 is SGHRS and CDR2 YFSETQ. With 2 bases clipped from V and 6 bases from J, the junction kept 10 bases outside the gene matches. The CDR3 bases are TGCGCCAGCAGCTTCCAGCGGGGGACACCCGGCGAGCAGTACTTC. This codes for CASSFQRGTPGEQYF.

This rearrangement joins TRBV4-3 to TRBJ2-7; D is perhaps TRBD2 (6 bases). V dropped 4 bases and J dropped 0 bases, with 16 bases sitting between them. CDR3 length: 16 residues. Germline-derived CDR1 and CDR2 are LGHNA and YSLEER. The CDR3 reads CASSLQQNGGSYEQYF. CDR3 coding DNA: TGCGCCAGCAGCCTCCAACAGAACGGGGGCTCCTACGAGCAGTACTTC.